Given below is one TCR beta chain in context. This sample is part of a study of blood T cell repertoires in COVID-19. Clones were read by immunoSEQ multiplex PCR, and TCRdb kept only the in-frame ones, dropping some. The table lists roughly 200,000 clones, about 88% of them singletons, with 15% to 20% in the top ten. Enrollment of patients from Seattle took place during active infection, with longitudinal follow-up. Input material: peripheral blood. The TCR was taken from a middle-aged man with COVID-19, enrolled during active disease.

The CDR3 DNA is TGTGCCAGCAGCTCCCGCAGGGGGATAGGGGAGACCCAGTACTTC. Translated, it gives CASSSRRGIGETQYF. This chain connects TRBV11-2 to TRBJ2-5; TRBD1 matches at 7 bases. The CDR3 runs 15 residues. Germline CDR1 is SGHAT and CDR2 is FQNNGV. V shed 4 bases, J shed 5 bases, and the junction held 10 bases outside the gene matches.